A selection of T cell receptor beta chains follows, all from one sample in a study of T cell responses to AZD1222 COVID-19 vaccine. Clones were sequenced by immunoSEQ multiplex PCR, and TCRdb holds only the in-frame ones, with some missing. The profile covers about 150,000 clones, with approximately 90% appearing a single time and over 1.3% taken by the ten largest. Sequenced material: peripheral blood, taken on day 0 of AZD1222 vaccination. The source of these receptors is an adult in good health. Each CDR3 is given without its conserved first and last residue. Not all rows give a size; the values are once, few, many and, for expanded clones, a class.

cdr3_length: 12; clone_size: NA; v_call: TRBV27; j_call: TRBJ2-1; cdr3_aa: ASSWGTGGNEQF
cdr3_length: 13; clone_size: NA; v_call: TRBV6-1; j_call: TRBJ2-7; cdr3_aa: ASSEALPGAHEQY
cdr3_length: 13; clone_size: few; v_call: TRBV3-1/TRBV3-2; j_call: TRBJ1-2; cdr3_aa: ASSRRHREDYGYT
cdr3_length: 13; clone_size: NA; v_call: TRBV5-1; j_call: TRBJ1-4; cdr3_aa: ASSLGSSTNEKLF
cdr3_length: 10; clone_size: NA; v_call: TRBV15; j_call: TRBJ2-5; cdr3_aa: ATSNLTETQY
cdr3_length: 11; clone_size: few; v_call: TRBV6-5; j_call: TRBJ2-6; cdr3_aa: ASRPSGANVLT
cdr3_length: 10; clone_size: NA; v_call: TRBV2; j_call: TRBJ2-5; cdr3_aa: ASSADVETQY
cdr3_length: 13; clone_size: NA; v_call: TRBV5-1; j_call: TRBJ2-5; cdr3_aa: ASSPGGGSGETQY
cdr3_length: 11; clone_size: NA; v_call: TRBV9; j_call: TRBJ2-1; cdr3_aa: ASSVGPVGEQF
cdr3_length: 11; clone_size: NA; v_call: TRBV13; j_call: TRBJ2-7; cdr3_aa: ASSLQGVAEQY
cdr3_length: 12; clone_size: NA; v_call: TRBV2; j_call: TRBJ1-1; cdr3_aa: ASNNRGMNTEAF
cdr3_length: 11; clone_size: NA; v_call: TRBV7-2; j_call: TRBJ1-2; cdr3_aa: ASSYREGGGYT
cdr3_length: 10; clone_size: NA; v_call: TRBV6-5; j_call: TRBJ2-1; cdr3_aa: ASRNKGGASF
cdr3_length: 14; clone_size: NA; v_call: TRBV7-8; j_call: TRBJ2-1; cdr3_aa: ASSLAQSPTYNEQF
cdr3_length: 12; clone_size: few; v_call: TRBV2; j_call: TRBJ1-2; cdr3_aa: ASRGLGTGVFVT
cdr3_length: 11; clone_size: NA; v_call: TRBV10-3; j_call: TRBJ1-6; cdr3_aa: AIRDTYNSPLH
cdr3_length: 14; clone_size: once; v_call: TRBV24-1; j_call: TRBJ2-5; cdr3_aa: ATSDSMHRVRETQY
cdr3_length: 12; clone_size: NA; v_call: TRBV2; j_call: TRBJ1-5; cdr3_aa: ASSEEEGNQPQH
cdr3_length: 12; clone_size: NA; v_call: TRBV30; j_call: TRBJ1-1; cdr3_aa: AWNQQTTYTEAF
cdr3_length: 12; clone_size: NA; v_call: TRBV5-6; j_call: TRBJ2-7; cdr3_aa: ASSLQRGYYEQY
cdr3_length: 12; clone_size: NA; v_call: TRBV6-6; j_call: TRBJ1-1; cdr3_aa: ASRGGLSRGEAF
cdr3_length: 15; clone_size: NA; v_call: TRBV19; j_call: TRBJ2-3; cdr3_aa: ASSILLPGAGTDTQY
cdr3_length: 12; clone_size: NA; v_call: TRBV7-2; j_call: TRBJ1-2; cdr3_aa: ASRLAGSRYGYT
cdr3_length: 14; clone_size: NA; v_call: TRBV19; j_call: TRBJ2-5; cdr3_aa: ASSDRLAGYQETQY
cdr3_length: 13; clone_size: once; v_call: TRBV5-1; j_call: TRBJ2-3; cdr3_aa: ASRLQWGGTDTQY
cdr3_length: 14; clone_size: NA; v_call: TRBV5-1; j_call: TRBJ1-1; cdr3_aa: ASSLADGTGATEAF